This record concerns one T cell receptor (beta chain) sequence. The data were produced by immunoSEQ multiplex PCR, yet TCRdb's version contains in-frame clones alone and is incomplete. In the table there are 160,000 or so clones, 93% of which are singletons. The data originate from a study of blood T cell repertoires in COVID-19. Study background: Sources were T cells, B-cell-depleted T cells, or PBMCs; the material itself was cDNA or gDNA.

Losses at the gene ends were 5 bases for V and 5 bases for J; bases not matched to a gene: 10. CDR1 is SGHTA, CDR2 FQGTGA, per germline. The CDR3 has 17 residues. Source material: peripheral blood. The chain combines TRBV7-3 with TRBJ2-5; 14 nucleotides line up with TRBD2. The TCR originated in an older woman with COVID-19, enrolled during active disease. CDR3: CASSPGLAGGRGETQYF. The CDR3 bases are TGTGCCAGCAGCCCCGGACTAGCGGGGGGAAGAGGGGAGACCCAGTACTTC.